The T cell receptor (beta chain) under discussion was sequenced for a study of blood T cell repertoires in COVID-19 (dated by TCRdb to about 2020). At the level of the whole study: The collaborator samples originated in the United States, Italy and Spain and spanned the acute and convalescent phases of COVID-19. The sample metadata nearly always contained a de-identified subject ID, COVID-19 status, age in years and sex. Where available, HLA class I and class II types were taken from metadata supplied by the sample provider and were not determined by assay-based typing. The repertoires were made available in a free public database intended to serve as a resource for research on the immune response to SARS-CoV-2. The prospective study material was composed of cDNA or gDNA derived from T cells, B-cell-depleted T cells, or PBMCs. Subjects who had been exposed to COVID-19, were actively infected with it, or had recovered from it provided the deeply sampled blood TCRbeta repertoires that made up the dataset. Samples came from the ongoing ImmuneRACE study (first 160 participants) plus 1,254 subjects from 6 global collaborators.

As for this clone: The antigen it binds to is not known. One base away there is no much larger clone; base qualities are not given.

The CDR1 and CDR2 encoded by the germline V gene are SGHRS and YFSETQ. The CDR3 numbers 13 residues from cysteine through phenylalanine. Of all the DNA, just the CDR3 is kept, 39 bases in frame from base 1. At the junction V is shortened by 1 base and J by 2 bases, with 6 bases in between. The immunoSEQ Assay, a bias-controlled multiplex PCR, was used to amplify TCRbeta CDR3 regions from genomic DNA. The source study handled its data this way. The number of nucleated cells in each sample was estimated by amplification of reference gene primers within the assay. To quantify the absolute abundance of each unique TCRbeta CDR3 rearrangement, sequence reads were collapsed and filtered. For each sample, productive Simpson clonality was calculated by taking the square root of Simpson's diversity index across productive rearrangements. Sourced from immuneACCESS, this table was stored by TCRdb with only in-frame sequences that have V and J called. A share of the clones is absent; for the studies checked, an unresolved V gene accounts for under half, and the remainder has no known explanation. The V and J calls and clone size were taken over from that table, and D and trimming were inferred from the DNA. The sample contains more than 400,000 clones, about 90% of them found a single time. In total, the top ten clones hold about 0.57% of the sample.

The study at large found these results: The amount of clinical and demographic metadata varied by source and participant and was provided uncurated.

In the prospective study, participants were roughly 18 to 90 years old, resided in about two dozen geographic areas of the United States, and were enrolled through a virtual design. To assign participants to cohorts, the prospective study relied on clinical history that participants themselves reported in a screening survey and a study questionnaire. Recovered participants in ImmuneRACE Cohort 3 were defined as having two consecutive negative NP/OP PCR tests, clearance from a healthcare professional, or resolution of symptoms. Mobile phlebotomists in the prospective study collected whole blood, serum and a nasopharyngeal or oropharyngeal swab from every participant. Prospective study participants could optionally give additional blood draws and questionnaires over a roughly two-month period. Before DNA extraction, prospective study blood samples were shipped either frozen or at room temperature.

The chain is assembled from TRBV5-1 and TRBJ1-2, with the D gene not confidently named. The sequence was obtained from a man aged 18 to 30 who had recovered from COVID-19. Sequenced: PBMCs or T cells enriched from blood (not recorded which). The CDR3 in this case is CASSLWRNYGYTF. The sequence in DNA is TGCGCCAGCAGCTTGTGGAGGAACTATGGCTACACCTTC.